The source of this TCR beta chain is a study of shared T cell receptors in the human thymus. The CDR3 covers 17 residues. Trimming pared 1 base from V and 1 base from J, leaving 16 bases between. From germline, CDR1 is SGHVS and CDR2 FQNEAQ. Method: immunoSEQ multiplex PCR; TCRdb's copy keeps in-frame clones and lacks some. The data hold 650,000 to 950,000 clones, with 70% to 90% observed a single time. This sample was also put to use in a study of human thymus T cells. That report adds: Infants, healthy and Finnish, who were having corrective surgery for congenital heart defects served as donors. Thymic resections from corrective heart surgery supplied the tissue.

The chain combines TRBV7-8 with TRBJ1-1, with a possible D match to TRBD1 (5 bases). This receptor was taken from a girl less than two years old with a congenital heart defect. The sample comprised thymocytes. The CDR3 here is CASSLVGGRGGNTEAFF. The DNA for the CDR3 is TGTGCCAGCAGCTTAGTGGGCGGGAGGGGTGGGAACACTGAAGCTTTCTTT.